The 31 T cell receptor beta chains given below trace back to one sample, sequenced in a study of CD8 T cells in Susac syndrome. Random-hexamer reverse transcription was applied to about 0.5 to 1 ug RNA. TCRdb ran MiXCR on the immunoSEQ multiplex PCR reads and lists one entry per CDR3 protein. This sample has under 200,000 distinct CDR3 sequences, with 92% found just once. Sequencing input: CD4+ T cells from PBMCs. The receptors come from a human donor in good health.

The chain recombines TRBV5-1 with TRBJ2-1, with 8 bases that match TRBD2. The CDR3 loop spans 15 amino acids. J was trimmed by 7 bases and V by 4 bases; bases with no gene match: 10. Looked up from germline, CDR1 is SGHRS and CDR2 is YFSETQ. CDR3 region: CASSLGPGGRNEQFF. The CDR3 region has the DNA TGCGCCAGCAGCCTGGGCCCGGGAGGGAGGAATGAGCAGTTCTTC. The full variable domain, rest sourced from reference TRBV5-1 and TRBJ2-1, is KAGVTQTPRYLIKTRGQQVTLSCSPISGHRSVSWYQQTPGQGLQFLFEYFSETQRNKGNFPGRFSGRQFSNSRSEMNVSTLELGDSALYLCASSLGPGGRNEQFFGPGTRLTVL.

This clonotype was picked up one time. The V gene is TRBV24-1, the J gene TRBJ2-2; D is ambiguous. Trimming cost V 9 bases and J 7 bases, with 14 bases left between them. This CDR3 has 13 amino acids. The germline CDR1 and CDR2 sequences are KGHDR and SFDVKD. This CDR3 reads CATSGQSGGELFF. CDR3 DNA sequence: TGTGCCACCTCGGGCCAGAGTGGCGGGGAGCTGTTTTTT.

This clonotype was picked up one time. The CDR3 sequence is CASSSLLGGTTEAFF. As DNA, the CDR3 is TGCGCCAGCAGTTCCCTGCTGGGGGGGACCACTGAAGCTTTCTTT. J is TRBJ1-1 and V is TRBV5-1, with D maybe TRBD1 (5 bases). V was shortened by 5 bases and J by 4 bases, with 18 bases between the two germline ends. Germline CDR1 and CDR2: SGHRS and YFSETQ. The CDR3 length is 15 residues.

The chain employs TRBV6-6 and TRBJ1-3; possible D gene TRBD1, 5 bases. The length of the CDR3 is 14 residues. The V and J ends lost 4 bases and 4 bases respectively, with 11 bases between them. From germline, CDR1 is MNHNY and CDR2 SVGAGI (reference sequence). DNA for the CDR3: TGTGCCAGCAGTTTTGGCAGGGAAGGAAACACCATATATTTT. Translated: CASSFGREGNTIYF.

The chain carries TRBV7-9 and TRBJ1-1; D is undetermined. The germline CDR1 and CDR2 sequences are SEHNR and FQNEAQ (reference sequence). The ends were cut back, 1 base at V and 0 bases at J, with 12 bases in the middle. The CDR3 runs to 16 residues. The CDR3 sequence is CASSLGSGRLNTEAFF. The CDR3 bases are TGTGCCAGCAGCTTAGGATCCGGGCGCCTGAACACTGAAGCTTTCTTT. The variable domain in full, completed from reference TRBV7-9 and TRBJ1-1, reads DTGVSQNPRHKITKRGQNVTFRCDPISEHNRLYWYRQTLGQGPEFLTYFQNEAQLEKSRLLSDRFSAERPKGSFSTLEIQRTEQGDSAMYLCASSLGSGRLNTEAFFGQGTRLTVV.

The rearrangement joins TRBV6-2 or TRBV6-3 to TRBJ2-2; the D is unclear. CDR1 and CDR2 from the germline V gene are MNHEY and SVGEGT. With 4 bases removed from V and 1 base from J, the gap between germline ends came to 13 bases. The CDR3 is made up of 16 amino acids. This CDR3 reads CASSSPRRENTGELFF. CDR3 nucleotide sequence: TGTGCCAGCAGTTCCCCCCGCAGAGAGAACACCGGGGAGCTGTTTTTT.

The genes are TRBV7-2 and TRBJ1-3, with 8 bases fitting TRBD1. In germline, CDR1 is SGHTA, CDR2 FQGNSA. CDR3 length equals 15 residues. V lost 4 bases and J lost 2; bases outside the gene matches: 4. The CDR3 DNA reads TGTGCCAGCAGCTCACAGGGGGTGACTGGAAACACCATATATTTT. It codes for CASSSQGVTGNTIYF.

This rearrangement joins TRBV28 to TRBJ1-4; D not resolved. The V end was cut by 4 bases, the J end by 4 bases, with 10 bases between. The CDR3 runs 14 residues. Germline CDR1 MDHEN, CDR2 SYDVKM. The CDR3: CASSSSGINEKLFF. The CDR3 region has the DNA TGTGCCAGCAGTTCGTCGGGTATTAATGAAAAACTGTTTTTT.

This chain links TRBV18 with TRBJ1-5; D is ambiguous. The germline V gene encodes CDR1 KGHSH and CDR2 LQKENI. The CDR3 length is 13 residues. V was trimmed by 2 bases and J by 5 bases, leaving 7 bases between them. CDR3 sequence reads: CASSPDIDQPQHF. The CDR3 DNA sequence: TGTGCCAGCTCACCAGACATCGATCAGCCCCAGCATTTT.

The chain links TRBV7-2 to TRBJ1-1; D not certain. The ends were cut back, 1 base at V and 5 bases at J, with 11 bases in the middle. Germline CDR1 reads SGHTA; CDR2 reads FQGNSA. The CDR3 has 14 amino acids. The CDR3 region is CASSLGPIGTEAFF. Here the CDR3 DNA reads TGTGCCAGCAGCTTAGGGCCCATTGGGACTGAAGCTTTCTTT.

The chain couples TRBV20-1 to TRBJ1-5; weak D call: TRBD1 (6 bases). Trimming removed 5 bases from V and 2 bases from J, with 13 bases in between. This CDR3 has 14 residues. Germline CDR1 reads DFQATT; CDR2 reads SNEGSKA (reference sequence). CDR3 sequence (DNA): TGCAGTGCTGTCCTCGGGGGCGGCAATCAGCCCCAGCATTTT. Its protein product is CSAVLGGGNQPQHF.

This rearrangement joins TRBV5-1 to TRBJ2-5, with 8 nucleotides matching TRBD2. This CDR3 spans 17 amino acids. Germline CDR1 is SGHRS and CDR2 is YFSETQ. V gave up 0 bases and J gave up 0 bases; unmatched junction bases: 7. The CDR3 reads CASSLAVRGDHQETQYF. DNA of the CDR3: TGCGCCAGCAGCTTGGCCGTGCGGGGGGACCACCAAGAGACCCAGTACTTC.

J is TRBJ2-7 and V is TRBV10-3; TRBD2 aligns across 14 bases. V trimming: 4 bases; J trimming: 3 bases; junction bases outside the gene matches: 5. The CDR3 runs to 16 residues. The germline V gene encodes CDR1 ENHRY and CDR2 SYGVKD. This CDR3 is CAISGGTSGRSYEQYF. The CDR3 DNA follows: TGTGCCATCAGTGGGGGGACTAGCGGGAGAAGCTACGAGCAGTACTTC.

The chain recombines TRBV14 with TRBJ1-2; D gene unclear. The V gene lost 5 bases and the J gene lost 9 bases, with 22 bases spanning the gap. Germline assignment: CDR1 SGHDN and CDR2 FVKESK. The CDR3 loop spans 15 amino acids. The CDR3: CASSARLASMRSYTF. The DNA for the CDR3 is TGTGCCAGCAGCGCGCGGTTAGCCTCCATGAGAAGCTACACCTTC.

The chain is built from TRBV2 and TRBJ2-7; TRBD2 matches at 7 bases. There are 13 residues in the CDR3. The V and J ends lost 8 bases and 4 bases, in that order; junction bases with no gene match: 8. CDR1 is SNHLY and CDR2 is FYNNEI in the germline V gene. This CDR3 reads CASGWGGRYEQYF. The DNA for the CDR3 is TGTGCCAGCGGCTGGGGGGGTAGATACGAGCAGTACTTC. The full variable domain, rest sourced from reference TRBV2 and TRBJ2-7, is EPEVTQTPSHQVTQMGQEVILRCVPISNHLYFYWYRQILGQKVEFLVSFYNNEISEKSEIFDDQFSVERPDGSNFTLKIRSTKLEDSAMYFCASGWGGRYEQYFGPGTRLTVT.

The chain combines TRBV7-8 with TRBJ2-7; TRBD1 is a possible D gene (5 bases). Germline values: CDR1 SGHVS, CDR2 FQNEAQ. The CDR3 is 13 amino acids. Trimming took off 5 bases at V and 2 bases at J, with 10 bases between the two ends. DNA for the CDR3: TGTGCCAGCAGCCCCCCCAGGGCCTACGAGCAGTACTTC. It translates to CASSPPRAYEQYF.

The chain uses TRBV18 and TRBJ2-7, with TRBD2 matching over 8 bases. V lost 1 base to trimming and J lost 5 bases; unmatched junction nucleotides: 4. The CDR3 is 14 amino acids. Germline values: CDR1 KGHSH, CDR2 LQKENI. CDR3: CASSPRTGGDEQYF. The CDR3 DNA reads TGTGCCAGCTCACCACGAACGGGGGGGGACGAGCAGTACTTC. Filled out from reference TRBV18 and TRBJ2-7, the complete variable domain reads NAGVMQNPRHLVRRRGQEARLRCSPMKGHSHVYWYRQLPEEGLKFMVYLQKENIIDESGMPKERFSAEFPKEGPSILRIQQVVRGDSAAYFCASSPRTGGDEQYFGPGTRLTVT.

The DNA of the CDR3 is TGTGCCTGGAGTCGGAGGGGAGGGGGCTATGGCTACACCTTC. It codes for CAWSRRGGGYGYTF. V and J are TRBV30 and TRBJ1-2; perhaps TRBD1 as D (6 bases). V lost 2 bases and J 4 bases, leaving 14 bases between the germline ends. This CDR3 comprises 14 residues. Germline CDR1 reads GTSNPN; CDR2 reads SVGIG (reference sequence).

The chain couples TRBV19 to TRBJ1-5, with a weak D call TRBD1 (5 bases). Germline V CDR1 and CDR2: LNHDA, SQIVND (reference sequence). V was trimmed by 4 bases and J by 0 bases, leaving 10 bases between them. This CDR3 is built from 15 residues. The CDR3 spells CASSTGTLSNQPQHF. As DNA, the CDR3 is TGTGCCAGTAGTACCGGGACCCTTAGCAATCAGCCCCAGCATTTT.

CDR3 loop: CAWSDGGPPGNTIYF. The CDR3 bases are TGTGCCTGGAGTGACGGGGGGCCCCCTGGAAACACCATATATTTT. J is TRBJ1-3 and V is TRBV30, with D possibly TRBD1 on 6 matching bases. Germline CDR1 reads GTSNPN; CDR2 reads SVGIG (reference sequence). The CDR3 is made up of 15 amino acids. V was trimmed by 1 base and J by 2 bases, leaving 12 bases between them.

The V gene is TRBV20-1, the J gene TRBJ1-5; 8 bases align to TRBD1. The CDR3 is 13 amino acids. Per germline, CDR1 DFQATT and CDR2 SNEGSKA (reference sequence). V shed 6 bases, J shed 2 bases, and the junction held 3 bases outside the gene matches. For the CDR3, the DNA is TGCAGTGCCCTGGGACAGGGCAATCAGCCCCAGCATTTT. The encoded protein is CSALGQGNQPQHF.

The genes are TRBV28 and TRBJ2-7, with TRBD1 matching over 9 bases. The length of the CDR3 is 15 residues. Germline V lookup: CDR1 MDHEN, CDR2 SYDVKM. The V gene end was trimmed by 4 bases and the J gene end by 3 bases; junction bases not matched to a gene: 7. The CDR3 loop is CASSSLTGGSYEQYF. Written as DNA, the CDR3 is TGTGCCAGCAGTTCCTTAACAGGGGGCAGCTACGAGCAGTACTTC.

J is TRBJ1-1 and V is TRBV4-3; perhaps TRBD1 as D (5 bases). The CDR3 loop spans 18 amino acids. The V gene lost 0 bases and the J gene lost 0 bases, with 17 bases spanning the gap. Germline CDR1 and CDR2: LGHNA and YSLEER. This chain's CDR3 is CASSQDAPGQRLNTEAFF. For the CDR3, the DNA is TGCGCCAGCAGCCAAGATGCGCCGGGGCAAAGATTGAACACTGAAGCTTTCTTT.

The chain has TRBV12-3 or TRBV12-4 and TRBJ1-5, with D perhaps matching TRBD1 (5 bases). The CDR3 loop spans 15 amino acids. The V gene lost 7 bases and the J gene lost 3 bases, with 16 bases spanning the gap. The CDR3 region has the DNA TGTGCCAGCACCCTCAACAGGACGTTCAATCAGCCCCAGCATTTT. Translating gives CASTLNRTFNQPQHF.

This CDR3 is CSAPVTLAGGPEFF. The CDR3, as DNA: TGCAGTGCCCCCGTGACACTGGCGGGGGGACCGGAGTTCTTC. The V and J genes are TRBV20-1 and TRBJ2-1; 8 bases agree with TRBD2. Germline trimming cut 6 bases from V and 14 bases from J; bases unmatched to any gene: 18. CDR1 DFQATT and CDR2 SNEGSKA come from the germline V gene (reference sequence). This CDR3 is 14 amino acids long.

Written as DNA, the CDR3 is TGTGCCAGCAGCGCGCCCGGGGCGGTAGATACGCAGTATTTT. Its protein is CASSAPGAVDTQYF. The gene calls are TRBV9 and TRBJ2-3; D assignment may be TRBD1 or TRBD2 (5 bases each). This CDR3 region has 14 residues. With 3 bases removed from V and 5 bases from J, the gap between germline ends came to 13 bases. CDR1 is SGDLS and CDR2 is YYNGEE in the germline V gene. Full variable domain (outside the CDR3, taken from reference TRBV9 and TRBJ2-3): DSGVTQTPKHLITATGQRVTLRCSPRSGDLSVYWYQQSLDQGLQFLIQYYNGEERAKGNILERFSAQQFPDLHSELNLSSLELGDSALYFCASSAPGAVDTQYFGPGTRLTVL.

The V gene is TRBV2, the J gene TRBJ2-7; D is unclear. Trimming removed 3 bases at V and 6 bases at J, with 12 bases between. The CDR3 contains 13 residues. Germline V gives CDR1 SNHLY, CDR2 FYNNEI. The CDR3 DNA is TGTGCCAGCAGTGACGCACCGAAAGGCGAGCAGTACTTC. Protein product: CASSDAPKGEQYF. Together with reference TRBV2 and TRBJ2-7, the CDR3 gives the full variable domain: EPEVTQTPSHQVTQMGQEVILRCVPISNHLYFYWYRQILGQKVEFLVSFYNNEISEKSEIFDDQFSVERPDGSNFTLKIRSTKLEDSAMYFCASSDAPKGEQYFGPGTRLTVT.

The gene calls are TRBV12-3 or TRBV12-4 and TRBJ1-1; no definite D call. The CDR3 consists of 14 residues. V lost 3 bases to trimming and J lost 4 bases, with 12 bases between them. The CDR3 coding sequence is TGTGCCAGCAGTTTGGTAGGCTTAGGCACTGAAGCTTTCTTT. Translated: CASSLVGLGTEAFF.

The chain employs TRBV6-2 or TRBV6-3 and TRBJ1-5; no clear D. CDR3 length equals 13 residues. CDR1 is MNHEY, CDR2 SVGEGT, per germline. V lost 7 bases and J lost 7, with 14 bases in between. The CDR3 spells CASTLGLRQPQHF. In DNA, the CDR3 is TGTGCCAGCACTTTGGGTTTACGGCAGCCCCAGCATTTT.

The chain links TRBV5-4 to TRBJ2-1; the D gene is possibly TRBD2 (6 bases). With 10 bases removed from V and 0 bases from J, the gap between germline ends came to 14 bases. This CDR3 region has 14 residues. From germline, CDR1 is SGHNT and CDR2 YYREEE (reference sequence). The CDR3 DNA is TGTGCCCTAGGAATCGGGAGCTCCTACAATGAGCAGTTCTTC. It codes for CALGIGSSYNEQFF.

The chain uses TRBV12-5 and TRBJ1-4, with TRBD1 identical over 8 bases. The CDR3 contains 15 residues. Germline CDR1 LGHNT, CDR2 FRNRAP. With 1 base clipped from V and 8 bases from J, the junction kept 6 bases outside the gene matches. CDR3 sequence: CASGLAGTGGEKLFF. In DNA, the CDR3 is TGTGCTAGTGGTTTGGCCGGGACAGGAGGCGAAAAACTGTTTTTT.